These 11 T cell receptor beta chains came from one sample sequenced in a study of beta chain features in type 1 diabetes. Sequencing targeted expressed TCRB transcripts, as all isolated RNA had been reverse transcribed. Only in-frame clones appear in the TCRdb table, and some are missing; sequencing was by immunoSEQ multiplex PCR. The sample lists about 660,000 clones, about an eighth occurring once. Their target antigens are unknown. The study's findings and limits: Researchers report that Type 1 diabetes patients had moderately but significantly shorter TCRB CDR3s across all four CD4+ subsets.

The source material was naive CD4+ T cells from blood. These receptors were collected from a man aged 18 to 29 with type 1 diabetes.

The chain joins TRBV28 to TRBJ1-1; D may be TRBD1 (6 bases). Germline V gene lookup returns CDR1 MDHEN and CDR2 SYDVKM. The V gene lost 1 base and the J gene lost 1 base, with 10 bases spanning the gap. The CDR3 spans 15 residues. The CDR3 DNA is TGTGCCAGCAGTTTATCCCAGGGGCCGAACACTGAAGCTTTCTTT. As protein: CASSLSQGPNTEAFF.

This clone turned up a few times. The chain recombines TRBV7-3 with TRBJ2-3, with D tentatively TRBD2 (6 bases). The V gene's germline CDR1 is SGHTA and CDR2 FQGTGA. Trimming pared 1 base from V and 3 bases from J, leaving 14 bases between. CDR3 size: 16 residues. The CDR3 region has the DNA TGTGCCAGCAGCTTAAGCCTAGCCGGAGGGACAGATACGCAGTATTTT. Amino acids: CASSLSLAGGTDTQYF.

This chain links TRBV11-2 with TRBJ1-2; D is uncertain. V dropped 6 bases and J dropped 2 bases, with 10 bases sitting between them. The length of the CDR3 is 13 residues. Looked up from germline, CDR1 is SGHAT and CDR2 is FQNNGV. CDR3 bases: TGTGCCAGCAGTTCAGGCCCCAACTATGGCTACACCTTC. Translated, it gives CASSSGPNYGYTF.

The chain joins TRBV7-2 to TRBJ2-1, with D maybe TRBD2 (5 bases). The ends were cut back, 0 bases at V and 1 base at J, with 10 bases in the middle. CDR3 length: 16 residues. Germline V gene lookup returns CDR1 SGHTA and CDR2 FQGNSA. In DNA form, the CDR3 reads TGTGCCAGCAGCTTAGCGGGTAGCGTTTCCTACAATGAGCAGTTCTTC. This encodes CASSLAGSVSYNEQFF.

In this sample, this clone turned up a few times. The gene calls are TRBV27 and TRBJ2-7, with 7 positions matching TRBD1. CDR3 length equals 14 residues. V shed 5 bases, J shed 7 bases, and the junction held 11 bases outside the gene matches. The germline gives CDR1 MNHEY, CDR2 SMNVEV (reference sequence). CDR3 in DNA: TGTGCCAGCAGTCGGGCGGACAGGACAGGTGAGCAGTACTTC. As protein: CASSRADRTGEQYF.

V and J are TRBV6-5 and TRBJ2-7; maybe TRBD2 (7 bases). There are 14 residues in the CDR3. Trimming took off 4 bases at V and 4 bases at J, with 14 bases between the two ends. Germline V gene lookup returns CDR1 MNHEY and CDR2 SVGAGI. CDR3 coding DNA: TGTGCCAGCAGTTCCCAAAAGGGGGGGTACGAGCAGTACTTC. The encoded protein is CASSSQKGGYEQYF.

This clone was counted a few times. At the DNA level, this CDR3 is encoded by other sequences in the same sample as well. The rearrangement joins TRBV5-1 to TRBJ2-5; unclear D gene. The length of the CDR3 is 13 residues. Per the germline V gene, CDR1 is SGHRS and CDR2 is YFSETQ. The V gene lost 0 bases and the J gene lost 5 bases, with 8 bases spanning the gap. In DNA, the CDR3 is TGCGCCAGCAGCTTGGGCCCTAAGGAGACCCAGTACTTC. Encoded protein: CASSLGPKETQYF.

A few counts support this clone. This chain links TRBV7-9 with TRBJ1-5; TRBD1 agrees at 8 bases. V gave up 3 bases and J gave up 0 bases; unmatched junction bases: 4. The length of the CDR3 is 16 residues. Germline CDR1 is SEHNR and CDR2 is FQNEAQ (reference sequence). The CDR3 loop is CASSLTGAHSNQPQHF. CDR3 sequence (DNA): TGTGCCAGCAGCTTGACAGGGGCTCATAGCAATCAGCCCCAGCATTTT.

J is TRBJ2-5 and V is TRBV19, with 11 bases lining up with TRBD1. This CDR3 spans 14 amino acids. Germline CDR1 is LNHDA and CDR2 is SQIVND (reference sequence). Trimming cost V 6 bases and J 4 bases; bases outside gene matches: 4. CDR3 residues: CASREGQGVETQYF. Here the CDR3 DNA reads TGTGCCAGTAGGGAGGGACAGGGGGTAGAGACCCAGTACTTC.

The CDR3 DNA is TGCGCCAGCCAAGGGGGAAGCACAGATACGCAGTATTTT. It is translated as CASQGGSTDTQYF. This chain connects TRBV5-1 to TRBJ2-3; maybe TRBD1 (6 bases). Trimming stripped 7 bases from V and 0 bases from J, with 9 bases between. Germline V gene data show CDR1 as SGHRS and CDR2 as YFSETQ. The CDR3 extends over 13 amino acids.

This clone was found a few times. The chain couples TRBV18 to TRBJ2-4; D could derive from TRBD1 or TRBD2 (5 bases each). Trimming took 2 bases from V and 3 from J, leaving 11 bases between them. Germline CDR1 is KGHSH and CDR2 is LQKENI. This CDR3 is 15 amino acids long. The DNA of the CDR3 is TGTGCCAGCTCACCAGGGACGGGTGGCAAAAACATTCAGTACTTC. Its translation: CASSPGTGGKNIQYF.